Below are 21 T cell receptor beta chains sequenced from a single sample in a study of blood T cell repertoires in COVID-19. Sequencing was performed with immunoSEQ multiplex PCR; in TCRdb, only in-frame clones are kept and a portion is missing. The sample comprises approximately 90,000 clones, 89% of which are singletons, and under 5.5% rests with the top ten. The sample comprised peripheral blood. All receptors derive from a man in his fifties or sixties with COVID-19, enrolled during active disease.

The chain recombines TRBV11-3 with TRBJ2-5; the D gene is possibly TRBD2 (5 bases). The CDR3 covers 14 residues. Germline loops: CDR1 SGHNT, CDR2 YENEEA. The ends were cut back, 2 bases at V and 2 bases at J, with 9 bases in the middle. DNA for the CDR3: TGTGCCAGCAGCTTACGGACGGGACAAGAGACCCAGTACTTC. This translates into CASSLRTGQETQYF.

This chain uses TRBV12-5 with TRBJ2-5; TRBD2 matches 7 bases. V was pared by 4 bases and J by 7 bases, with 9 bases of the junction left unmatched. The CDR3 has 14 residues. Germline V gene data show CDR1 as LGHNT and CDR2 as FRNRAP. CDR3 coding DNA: TGTGCTAGTGGTTCCCCTAGCGGATGGGGGACCCAGTACTTC. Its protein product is CASGSPSGWGTQYF.

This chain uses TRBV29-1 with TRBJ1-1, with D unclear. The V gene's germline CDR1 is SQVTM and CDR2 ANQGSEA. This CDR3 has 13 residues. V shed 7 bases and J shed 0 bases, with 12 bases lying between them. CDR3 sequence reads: CSALRLMNTEAFF. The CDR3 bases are TGCAGCGCCTTGAGATTAATGAACACTGAAGCTTTCTTT.

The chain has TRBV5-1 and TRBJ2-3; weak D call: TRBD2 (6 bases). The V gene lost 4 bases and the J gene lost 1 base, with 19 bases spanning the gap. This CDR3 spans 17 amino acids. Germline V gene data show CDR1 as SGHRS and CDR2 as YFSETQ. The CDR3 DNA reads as TGCGCCAGCAGCCAAGACCTGGTTGGCGGGGGCACAGATACGCAGTATTTT. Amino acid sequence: CASSQDLVGGGTDTQYF.

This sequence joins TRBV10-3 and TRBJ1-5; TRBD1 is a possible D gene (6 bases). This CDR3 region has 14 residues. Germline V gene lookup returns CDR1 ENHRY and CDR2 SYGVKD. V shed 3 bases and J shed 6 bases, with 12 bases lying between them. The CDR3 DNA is TGTGCCATCAGTGAACAGGGCAGAGTTCAGCCCCAGCATTTT. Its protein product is CAISEQGRVQPQHF.

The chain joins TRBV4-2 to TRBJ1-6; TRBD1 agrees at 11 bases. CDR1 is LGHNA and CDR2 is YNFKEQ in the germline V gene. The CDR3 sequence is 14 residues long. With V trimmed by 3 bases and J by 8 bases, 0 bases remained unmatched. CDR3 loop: CASSQGQGDSPLHF. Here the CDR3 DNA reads TGTGCCAGCAGCCAGGGACAGGGGGATTCACCCCTCCACTTT.

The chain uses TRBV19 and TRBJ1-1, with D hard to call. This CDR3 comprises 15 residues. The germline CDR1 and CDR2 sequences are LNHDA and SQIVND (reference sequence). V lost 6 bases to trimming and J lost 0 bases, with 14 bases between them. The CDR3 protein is CASRRWVALNTEAFF. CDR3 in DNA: TGTGCCAGTAGGAGGTGGGTTGCGTTGAACACTGAAGCTTTCTTT.

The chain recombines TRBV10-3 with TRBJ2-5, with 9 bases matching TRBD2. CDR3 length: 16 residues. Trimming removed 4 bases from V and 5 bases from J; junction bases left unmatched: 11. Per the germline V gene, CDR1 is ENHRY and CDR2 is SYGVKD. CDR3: CAISVNLAGDGETQYF. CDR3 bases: TGTGCCATCAGTGTAAATTTAGCGGGAGATGGTGAGACCCAGTACTTC.

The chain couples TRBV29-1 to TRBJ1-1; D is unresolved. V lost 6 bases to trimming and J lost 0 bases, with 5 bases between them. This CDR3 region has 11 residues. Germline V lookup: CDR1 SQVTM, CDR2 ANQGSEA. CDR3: CSVRLNTEAFF. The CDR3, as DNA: TGCAGCGTGCGGTTGAACACTGAAGCTTTCTTT. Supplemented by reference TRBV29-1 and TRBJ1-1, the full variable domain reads SAVISQKPSRDICQRGTSLTIQCQVDSQVTMMFWYRQQPGQSLTLIATANQGSEATYESGFVIDKFPISRPNLTFSTLTVSNMSPEDSSIYLCSVRLNTEAFFGQGTRLTVV.

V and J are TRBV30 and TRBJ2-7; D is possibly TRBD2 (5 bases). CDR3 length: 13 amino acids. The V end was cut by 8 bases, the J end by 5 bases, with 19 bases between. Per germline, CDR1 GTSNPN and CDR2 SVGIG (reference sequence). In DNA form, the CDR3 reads TGTGCCGGAGAGTTCCCCGGGGTCGACGAGCAGTACTTC. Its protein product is CAGEFPGVDEQYF. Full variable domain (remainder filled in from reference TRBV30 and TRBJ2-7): SQTIHQWPATLVQPVGSPLSLECTVEGTSNPNLYWYRQAAGRGLQLLFYSVGIGQISSEVPQNLSASRPQDRQFILSSKKLLLSDSGFYLCAGEFPGVDEQYFGPGTRLTVT.

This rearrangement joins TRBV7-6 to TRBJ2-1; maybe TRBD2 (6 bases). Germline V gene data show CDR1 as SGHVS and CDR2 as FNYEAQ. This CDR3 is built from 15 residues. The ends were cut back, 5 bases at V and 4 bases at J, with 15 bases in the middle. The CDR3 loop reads CASSPRVAEYNEQFF. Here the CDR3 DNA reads TGTGCCAGCAGCCCCCGGGTAGCGGAATACAATGAGCAGTTCTTC.

In DNA form, the CDR3 reads TGTGCCAGCAGTCGACGGGAACAGAATAAGGGAGAGACCCAGTACTTC. Translation: CASSRREQNKGETQYF. V gene TRBV6-6 combines with J gene TRBJ2-5; the D gene is possibly TRBD2 (5 bases). The V end lost 5 bases, the J end lost 4 bases, and 20 bases lay between the germline ends. This CDR3 is built from 16 residues. Germline CDR1 is MNHNY and CDR2 is SVGAGI (reference sequence).

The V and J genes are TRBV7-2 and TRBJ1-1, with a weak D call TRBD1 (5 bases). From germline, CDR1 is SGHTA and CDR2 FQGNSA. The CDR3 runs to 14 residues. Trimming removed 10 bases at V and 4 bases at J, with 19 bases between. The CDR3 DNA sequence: TGTGCCACCACTACCTCGGGAGGGACCACTGAAGCTTTCTTT. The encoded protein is CATTTSGGTTEAFF.

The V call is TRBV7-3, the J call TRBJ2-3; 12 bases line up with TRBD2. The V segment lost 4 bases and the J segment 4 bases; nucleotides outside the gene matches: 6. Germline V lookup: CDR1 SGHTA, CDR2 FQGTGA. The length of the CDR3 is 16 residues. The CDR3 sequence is CASSSRLAGAADTQYF. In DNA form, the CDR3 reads TGTGCCAGCAGCTCCCGACTAGCGGGAGCGGCAGATACGCAGTATTTT.

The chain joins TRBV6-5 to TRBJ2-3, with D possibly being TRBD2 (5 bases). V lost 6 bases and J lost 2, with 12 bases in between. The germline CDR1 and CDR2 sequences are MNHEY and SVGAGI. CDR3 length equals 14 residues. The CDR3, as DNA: TGTGCCAGCAGAAGCGGTTCTCACACAGATACGCAGTATTTT. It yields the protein CASRSGSHTDTQYF.

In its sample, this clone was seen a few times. CDR3 in amino acids: CASRTGTVNSPLHF. In DNA form, the CDR3 reads TGTGCCAGCAGAACCGGGACAGTCAATTCACCCCTCCACTTT. V is TRBV5-4 and J is TRBJ1-6; the match to TRBD1 covers 7 bases. This CDR3 comprises 14 residues. J lost 7 bases, V lost 5 bases, and 6 bases had no gene match. The germline V gene has CDR1 SGHNT and CDR2 YYREEE (reference sequence).

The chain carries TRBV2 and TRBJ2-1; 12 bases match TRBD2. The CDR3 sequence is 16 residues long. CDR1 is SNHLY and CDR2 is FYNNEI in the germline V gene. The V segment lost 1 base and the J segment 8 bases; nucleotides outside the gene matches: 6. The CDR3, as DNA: TGTGCCAGCAGTGAAGGGACTAGCGGGAACCGAGATGAGCAGTTCTTC. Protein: CASSEGTSGNRDEQFF. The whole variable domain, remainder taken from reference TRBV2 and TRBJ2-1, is EPEVTQTPSHQVTQMGQEVILRCVPISNHLYFYWYRQILGQKVEFLVSFYNNEISEKSEIFDDQFSVERPDGSNFTLKIRSTKLEDSAMYFCASSEGTSGNRDEQFFGPGTRLTVL.

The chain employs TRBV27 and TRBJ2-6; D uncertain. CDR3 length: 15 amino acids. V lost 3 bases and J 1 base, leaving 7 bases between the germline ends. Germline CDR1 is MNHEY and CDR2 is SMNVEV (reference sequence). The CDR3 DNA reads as TGTGCCAGCAGTTTGGGCCCATCTGGGGCCAACGTCCTGACTTTC. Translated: CASSLGPSGANVLTF. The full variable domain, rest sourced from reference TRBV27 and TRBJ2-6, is EAQVTQNPRYLITVTGKKLTVTCSQNMNHEYMSWYRQDPGLGLRQIYYSMNVEVTDKGDVPEGYKVSRKEKRNFPLILESPSPNQTSLYFCASSLGPSGANVLTFGAGSRLTVL.

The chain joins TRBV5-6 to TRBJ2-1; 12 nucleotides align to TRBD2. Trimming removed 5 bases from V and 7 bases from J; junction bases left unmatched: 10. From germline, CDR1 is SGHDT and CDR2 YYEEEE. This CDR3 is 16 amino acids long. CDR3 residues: CASSKVTSGRVNEQFF. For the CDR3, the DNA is TGTGCCAGCAGTAAAGTGACTAGCGGGAGAGTGAATGAGCAGTTCTTC.

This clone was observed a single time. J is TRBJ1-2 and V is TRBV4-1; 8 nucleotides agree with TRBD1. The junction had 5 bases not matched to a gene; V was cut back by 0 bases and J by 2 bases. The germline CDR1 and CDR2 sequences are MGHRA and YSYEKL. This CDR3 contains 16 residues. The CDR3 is CASSQDRQGINYGYTF. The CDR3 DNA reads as TGCGCCAGCAGCCAAGACCGACAGGGGATAAACTATGGCTACACCTTC.

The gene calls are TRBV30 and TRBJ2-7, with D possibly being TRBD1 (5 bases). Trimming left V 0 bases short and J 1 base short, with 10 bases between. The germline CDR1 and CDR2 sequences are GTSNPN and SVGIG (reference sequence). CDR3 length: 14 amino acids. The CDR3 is CAWSVQVGSYEQYF. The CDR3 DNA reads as TGTGCCTGGAGTGTACAGGTAGGGTCCTACGAGCAGTACTTC.